This TCR beta chain originates from a study of T cell repertoires in cytomegalovirus infection. Study at large: Matching HLA type, along with CMV infection, was indicated by public TCR beta signatures. Notes on the study in general: Accumulated public TCR beta family frequency recognized individuals carrying CMV together with the relevant HLA. In two of eight donors, the top clonotype was HLA-C-restricted CMV-specific.

This clonotype was observed at least ten times. Its cognate antigen is unknown. The germline V gene has CDR1 MNHEY and CDR2 SVGAGI. The CDR3 consists of 15 residues. V gave up 2 bases and J gave up 2 bases, with 10 bases separating them. From the reads, TCRdb called clonotypes with MiXCR, one entry per CDR3 protein. The sample lists over 100,000 distinct CDR3 sequences; 15% to 20% were seen once. Source material: PBMCs. The TCR originated in a human donor in good health (CMV status not recorded). Some clones in this sample may be carry-over from other donors' samples. This chain uses TRBV6-5 with TRBJ1-5; D not resolved. This chain's CDR3 is CASSYRAGGNQPQHF. CDR3 coding DNA: TGTGCCAGCAGTTACCGCGCGGGAGGCAATCAGCCCCAGCATTTT.